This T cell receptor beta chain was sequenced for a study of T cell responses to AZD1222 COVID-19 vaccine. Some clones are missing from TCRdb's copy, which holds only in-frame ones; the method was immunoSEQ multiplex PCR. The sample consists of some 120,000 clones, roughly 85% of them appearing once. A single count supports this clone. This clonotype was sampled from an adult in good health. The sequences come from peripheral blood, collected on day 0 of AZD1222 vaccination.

The CDR3 DNA reads as TGTGCCAGCAGCCCTCGGACCGGGGGTACCGGGGAGCTGTTTTTT. Translating it yields CASSPRTGGTGELFF. V gene TRBV9 combines with J gene TRBJ2-2; D may be TRBD2 (6 bases). V was clipped by 4 bases and J by 5 bases, with 15 bases between them. CDR3 length equals 15 residues. Germline CDR1 SGDLS, CDR2 YYNGEE. The full variable domain, with the rest looked up from reference TRBV9 and TRBJ2-2, is DSGVTQTPKHLITATGQRVTLRCSPRSGDLSVYWYQQSLDQGLQFLIQYYNGEERAKGNILERFSAQQFPDLHSELNLSSLELGDSALYFCASSPRTGGTGELFFGEGSRLTVL.